These T cell receptor beta chains were read from a single sample in a study of neurological immune-mediated disorders. In TCRdb, the 5' RACE reads were re-called with MiXCR into one record per CDR3 protein. The sample contains 45,000 to 70,000 distinct CDR3 sequences, approximately 4% of which appear only once. The sequencing input was PBMCs. The receptors were sampled from a man aged 45-60 years with multiple sclerosis. CDR3s include the opening cysteine and the closing phenylalanine or tryptophan. The D gene is left open where the match is weak. Where a row states a size, it is once, few, many or the class of an expanded clone; other rows omit it.

J | size | D | V | DNA | CDR3
TRBJ2-5 | many | - | TRBV10-3 | TGTGCCATCAGTGAGGGAGGGGGCTCAAAGACCCAGTACTTC | CAISEGGGSKTQYF
TRBJ2-5 | many | - | TRBV12-3/TRBV12-4 | TGTGCCAGCAGTTTAGACCGCCGGGAGACCCAGTACTTC | CASSLDRRETQYF
TRBJ2-1 | - | TRBD2 | TRBV11-2 | TGTGCCAGCAGCTCCACCGAGCGGGGCGAGCAGTTCTTC | CASSSTERGEQFF
TRBJ2-1 | many | - | TRBV6-2/TRBV6-3 | TGTGCCAGCAGTCCACTGTACAATGAGCAGTTCTTC | CASSPLYNEQFF
TRBJ1-5 | many | - | TRBV20-1 | TGCAGTGTCCGTCCGACCAATCAGCCCCAGCATTTT | CSVRPTNQPQHF
TRBJ2-7 | many | - | TRBV5-1 | TGCGCCAGCAGCCCTAGGGTTCAGAGCTCCTACGAGCAGTACTTC | CASSPRVQSSYEQYF
TRBJ2-2 | few | TRBD1 | TRBV5-5 | TGTGCCAGCAGCTGGGGGGACAGGGGTTACACCGGGGAGCTGTTTTTT | CASSWGDRGYTGELFF
TRBJ2-7 | - | - | TRBV20-1 | TGCAGTGCTCTGAAGGACAGACGGCTCCAAGACCAGTACTTC | CSALKDRRLQDQYF
TRBJ1-1 | many | - | TRBV5-1 | TGCGCCAGCAGGGGAGATAACACTGAAGCTTTCTTT | CASRGDNTEAFF
TRBJ1-1 | many | - | TRBV6-5 | TGTGCCAGCGCAGGGCCCTGGGACACTGAAGCTTTCTTT | CASAGPWDTEAFF
TRBJ2-1 | many | TRBD2 | TRBV20-1 | TGCAGTGCTAGAGATGCAGGGGCTAGCGGGGGAGATGAGCAGTTCTTC | CSARDAGASGGDEQFF
TRBJ2-2 | many | - | TRBV5-6 | TGTGCCAGCAGGTCGGAGATGGTGACCGGGGAGCTGTTTTTT | CASRSEMVTGELFF
TRBJ2-5 | many | - | TRBV7-9 | TGTGCCAGCAGCTTAGTTTCAGGGATGGAGACCCAGTACTTC | CASSLVSGMETQYF
TRBJ1-1 | many | - | TRBV6-5 | TGTGCCAGCAGTTACGGGGCAAAAGGTTTGAACACTGAAGCTTTCTTT | CASSYGAKGLNTEAFF
TRBJ2-3 | many | TRBD2 | TRBV2 | TGTGCCAGCAGCGAAGGGACTAGCAGCACAGATACGCAGTATTTT | CASSEGTSSTDTQYF
TRBJ2-2 | few | - | TRBV5-8 | TGTGCCAGCAGCTTTAGACTGGCCGGGGAGCTGTTTTTT | CASSFRLAGELFF
TRBJ2-3 | many | TRBD2 | TRBV5-1 | TGCGCCAGCAGCTTGGCCCCAGCGGGGGGGACAGATACGCAGTATTTT | CASSLAPAGGTDTQYF
TRBJ2-5 | - | - | TRBV7-8 | TGTGCCAGCAGCCCCTGGGGTAAAGAGACCCAGTACTTC | CASSPWGKETQYF
TRBJ2-1 | many | TRBD1 | TRBV6-6 | TGTGCCAGCAGCGCCTTACCAAACGTCCCGGGACAGGTATGGGAGCAGTTCTTC | CASSALPNVPGQVWEQFF
TRBJ2-7 | few | TRBD1 | TRBV12-3/TRBV12-4 | TGTGCCAGCAGTTTATGGGACAGGGGGTTCGACTACGAGCAGTACTTC | CASSLWDRGFDYEQYF
TRBJ2-5 | many | - | TRBV6-5 | TGTGCCAGCAGTTATGACAGGCTCGGAGAGACCCAGTACTTC | CASSYDRLGETQYF
TRBJ1-5 | many | - | TRBV20-1 | TGCAGTGCTAGGGGGATCGGAAATCAGCCCCAGCATTTT | CSARGIGNQPQHF
TRBJ2-3 | many | - | TRBV20-1 | TGCAGTGGAGGGTTCACAGATACGCAGTATTTT | CSGGFTDTQYF
TRBJ2-7 | many | TRBD1 | TRBV28 | TGTGCCAGCAGTCACAGGGGGCCCTACGAGCAGTACTTC | CASSHRGPYEQYF
TRBJ1-5 | many | - | TRBV15 | TGTGCCACCAGCCTCCCAGGGGGCAATCAGCCCCAGCATTTT | CATSLPGGNQPQHF
TRBJ1-1 | many | TRBD1 | TRBV6-5 | TGTGCCAGCAGTTTAGGGACAGGGCTTTTGGGCACTGAAGCTTTCTTT | CASSLGTGLLGTEAFF
TRBJ2-1 | many | TRBD2 | TRBV20-1 | TGCAGTGCTACACTAGCGGGGGCCCGGGGGGGGCAGTTCTTC | CSATLAGARGGQFF
TRBJ2-1 | many | TRBD2 | TRBV18 | TGTGCCAGCTCAGAACCACAAGGACTAGCGGGAACTGAGCAGTTCTTC | CASSEPQGLAGTEQFF
TRBJ2-7 | many | - | TRBV28 | TGTGCCAGCAGATTAGGCTTGATCTACGAGCAGTACTTC | CASRLGLIYEQYF
TRBJ2-1 | - | - | TRBV3-1 | TGTGCCAGCAGCCAAGCCCCAGTTGAGCAGTTCTTC | CASSQAPVEQFF
TRBJ2-1 | many | TRBD2 | TRBV7-3 | TGTGCCAGCAGCTCGGGACTAGCGCCCAATGAGCAGTTCTTC | CASSSGLAPNEQFF
TRBJ2-2 | few | - | TRBV5-1 | TGCGCCAGCAGGAGCCCACAATCTTCGACCGGGGAGCTGTTTTTT | CASRSPQSSTGELFF
TRBJ2-3 | many | TRBD1 | TRBV20-1 | TGCAGTGCTGCTGACAGGGTGGATACGCAGTATTTT | CSAADRVDTQYF
TRBJ1-5 | many | - | TRBV7-2 | TGTGCCAGCAGTAGTCGGGGTATTGCACCCAATCAGCCCCAGCATTTT | CASSSRGIAPNQPQHF
TRBJ1-4 | few | TRBD1 | TRBV7-6 | TGTGCCAGCAGCTTAGCCTTCAGGGGGCTGAATGAAAAACTGTTTTTT | CASSLAFRGLNEKLFF
TRBJ2-1 | many | - | TRBV29-1 | TGCAGCGTTGCCATACGACAGGCCCTCTACAATGAGCAGTTCTTC | CSVAIRQALYNEQFF
TRBJ1-1 | many | TRBD1 | TRBV4-1 | TGCGCCAGCAGCCAAGGGGTTGGGGCCAGGGGGTACACTGAAGCTTTCTTT | CASSQGVGARGYTEAFF
TRBJ2-1 | many | - | TRBV12-3/TRBV12-4 | TGTGCCAGCGGACTCGGGCCGTACGAGCAGTTCTTC | CASGLGPYEQFF
TRBJ2-1 | many | TRBD1 | TRBV20-1 | TGCAGGGCCCCGGGACAGGGGGAAGTCGGTGAGCAGTTCTTC | CRAPGQGEVGEQFF
TRBJ2-7 | many | - | TRBV5-8 | TGTGCCAGCAGCTTAAGGGCAGGTTCTGGCGAGCAGTACTTC | CASSLRAGSGEQYF
TRBJ1-2 | many | TRBD1 | TRBV4-1 | TGCGCCAGCAGCCAAGGGACAGGGTGGGACTATGGCTACACCTTC | CASSQGTGWDYGYTF
TRBJ2-2 | many | - | TRBV5-1 | TGCGCCAGCAGCTCTTACACCGGGGAGCTGTTTTTT | CASSSYTGELFF